This T cell receptor beta chain was observed in a study of T cells in Graves' hyperthyroidism and ophthalmopathy. A Clinical Activity Score of at least 3, a NOSPECS grade of at least 4 and a duration under 3 months were recorded in the ophthalmopathy patients. Diagnosis relied on clinical symptoms, serum thyroxine and TRAb, thyroid ultrasound and orbital computed tomography. There were TCR beta CDR3 regions amplified from RNA transcripts. The TCR CDR3 first-round RT-PCR relied on the HTBI primer set. TCRdb processed the multiplex PCR reads anew with MiXCR; each CDR3 protein has one entry. The sample consists of 490,000 or so distinct CDR3 sequences, around 15% of them appearing once. This clonotype was obtained from a woman aged 30 to 39 with Graves' ophthalmopathy. The sample consisted of blood.

The CDR3 is CASSQVWDADTQYF. CDR3 in DNA: TGCGCCAGCAGCCAAGTTTGGGACGCAGATACGCAGTATTTT. This chain joins TRBV4-3 and TRBJ2-3; D possibly uses TRBD1 or TRBD2 (5 bases each). Germline V CDR1 and CDR2: LGHNA, YSLEER. V was cut by 1 base and J by 4 bases, with 9 bases left in between. CDR3 length equals 14 residues.